This TCR beta chain appears in the sequencing data of a study of blood T cells in healthy people across ages. Healthy Caucasians from Russia aged about 6 to 100 served as donors. V gave up 6 bases and J gave up 0 bases; unmatched junction bases: 5. CDR3 length: 15 residues. Primers used in a second PCR of about 7 to 12 cycles were a sample-barcoded 5' primer and a J-beta primer mix. TCRdb re-derived calls from the 5' RACE reads in MiXCR, one entry per CDR3 protein. The sample contains 1.4 million to 1.5 million distinct CDR3 sequences, around 39% of which appear only once. This receptor was identified in a woman younger than 35 in good health. This chain uses TRBV12-3 or TRBV12-4 with TRBJ2-1, with TRBD2 identical over 7 bases. The sample was blood. In DNA form, the CDR3 reads TGTGCCAGCAGACCAACTAGCGACTCCTACAATGAGCAGTTCTTC. Its translation is CASRPTSDSYNEQFF.